This T cell receptor (beta chain) was retrieved from a study of blood T cells in healthy people across ages. A word on this clonotype: Its antigen is not known.

Broader study findings: No one knew whether donors had CMV, which possibly confounded expanded clonotype changes. It was held that diversity estimates obtained from one million T cells represented underestimates.

Then a second PCR, running about 6 to 12 cycles, was carried out with a sample-barcoded 5' primer and a J-beta primer mix. Carrying 12 random nucleotides, a template-switch adaptor labeled each individual cDNA molecule. TCRdb called the 5' RACE reads again in MiXCR, with one record for every CDR3 protein. The sample gives about 730,000 distinct CDR3 sequences, about 40% of which show up once; approximately 22% is in the top ten. Sequencing was carried out using blood. The receptor comes from an older woman in good health.

In nucleotides, the CDR3 is TGTGCCAGCAGTTGCCCAGGGACTCCGACGCAGTTCTTC. This gives the protein CASSCPGTPTQFF. The rearrangement links TRBV28 to TRBJ2-1; D may be TRBD2 (6 bases). The CDR3 extends over 13 amino acids. V was clipped by 4 bases and J by 12 bases, with 16 bases between them. Germline lookup yields CDR1 MDHEN and CDR2 SYDVKM.